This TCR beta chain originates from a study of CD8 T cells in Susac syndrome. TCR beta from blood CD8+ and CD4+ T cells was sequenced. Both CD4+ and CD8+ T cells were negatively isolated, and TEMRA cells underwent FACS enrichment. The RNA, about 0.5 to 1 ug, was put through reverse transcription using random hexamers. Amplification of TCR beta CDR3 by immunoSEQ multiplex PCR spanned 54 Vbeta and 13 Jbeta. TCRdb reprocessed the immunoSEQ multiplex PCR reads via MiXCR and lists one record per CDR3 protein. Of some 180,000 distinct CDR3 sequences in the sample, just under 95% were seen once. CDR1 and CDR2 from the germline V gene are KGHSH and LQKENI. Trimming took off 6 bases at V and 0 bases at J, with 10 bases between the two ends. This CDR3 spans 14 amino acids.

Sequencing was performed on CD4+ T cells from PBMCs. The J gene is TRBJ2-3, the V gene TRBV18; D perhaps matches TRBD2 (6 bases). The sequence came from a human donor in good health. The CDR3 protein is CASSPGVSTDTQYF. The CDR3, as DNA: TGTGCCAGCTCCCCGGGGGTGAGCACAGATACGCAGTATTTT.